These 13 T cell receptor beta chains share one sample of origin, sequenced in a study of graft-versus-host responses after intestinal transplantation. The antigens these receptors bind are not known. Sequencing used immunoSEQ multiplex PCR; TCRdb keeps in-frame clones, though not all of them. The profile shows around 120,000 clones, just under 95% of them singletons. This specimen was unstimulated CD4+ T cells sorted from spleen or lymph node cells, taken before intestinal transplant. The source is a human donor who received an intestinal transplant.

The chain employs TRBV28 and TRBJ2-6, with D possibly matching TRBD2 (5 bases). Germline CDR1 reads MDHEN; CDR2 reads SYDVKM. The V end lost 6 bases, the J end lost 4 bases, and 16 bases lay between the germline ends. The CDR3 has 16 amino acids. The CDR3: CASSSRRGAGANVLTF. In nucleotides, the CDR3 is TGTGCCAGCAGCTCCCGACGGGGTGCGGGGGCCAACGTCCTGACTTTC.

CDR3 nucleotides: TGTGCCTGGAGTCATTCCAAGATGCGGGGGGCTTATGGCTACACCTTC. It is translated as CAWSHSKMRGAYGYTF. The genes are TRBV30 and TRBJ1-2; D perhaps matches TRBD1 (6 bases). Germline V lookup: CDR1 GTSNPN, CDR2 SVGIG (reference sequence). The length of the CDR3 is 16 residues. V was trimmed by 2 bases and J by 5 bases, leaving 21 bases between them.

This clone has only a few counts. J is TRBJ1-2 and V is TRBV28, with D possibly TRBD1 on 5 matching bases. Germline assignment: CDR1 MDHEN and CDR2 SYDVKM. V was cut by 2 bases and J by 7 bases, with 8 bases left in between. This CDR3 spans 12 amino acids. In DNA form, the CDR3 reads TGTGCCAGCAGTTTACAGGGTTTTGGCTACACCTTC. Its protein product is CASSLQGFGYTF.

The chain combines TRBV25-1 with TRBJ2-7, with TRBD1 as a possible D gene (5 bases). CDR3 length: 15 amino acids. The germline V gene encodes CDR1 MGHDK and CDR2 SYGVNS. The ends were cut back, 5 bases at V and 5 bases at J, with 19 bases in the middle. CDR3 nucleotide sequence: TGTGCCAGCAGTTCACTCTCAGGGCGCCGGAACGAGCAGTACTTC. Its translation: CASSSLSGRRNEQYF.

This chain connects TRBV18 to TRBJ1-3; D remains ambiguous. Per the germline V gene, CDR1 is KGHSH and CDR2 is LQKENI. Trimming shortened V by 3 bases and J by 1 base, and 10 bases separated the two germline ends. The length of the CDR3 is 15 residues. The CDR3 protein is CASSPPNPSGNTIYF. The CDR3 DNA is TGTGCCAGCTCACCCCCAAATCCTTCTGGAAACACCATATATTTT.

This chain uses TRBV9 with TRBJ1-2; the match to TRBD1 covers 7 bases. V gave up 4 bases and J gave up 2 bases; unmatched junction bases: 5. Germline CDR1 reads SGDLS; CDR2 reads YYNGEE. The CDR3 sequence is 14 residues long. CDR3 loop: CASSSRGKNYGYTF. CDR3 DNA sequence: TGTGCCAGCAGCTCCAGGGGGAAGAACTATGGCTACACCTTC.

V gene TRBV15 combines with J gene TRBJ1-4, with D unresolved. Trimming shortened V by 0 bases and J by 0 bases, and 5 bases separated the two germline ends. The germline CDR1 and CDR2 sequences are LNHNV and YYDKDF (reference sequence). The CDR3 contains 15 residues. The DNA for the CDR3 is TGTGCCACCAGCAGAGATCGGGCAACTAATGAAAAACTGTTTTTT. As protein: CATSRDRATNEKLFF.

Details on this clone: One end of the junction fails to match germline, which may point to a read error. The V gene is TRBV7-7, the J gene TRBJ2-3, with 8 bases lining up with TRBD2. The CDR3 runs to 17 residues. CDR1 is SSHAT and CDR2 is FNYEAQ in the germline V gene (reference sequence). The CDR3 nucleotides read TGTGCTAGCAGCCCCCGAGCGGGAGCCAGGCCGGCAGATACGCAGTATTTT. Translation: CASSPRAGARPADTQYF.

The V call is TRBV2, the J call TRBJ2-3; 7 bases align to TRBD2. This CDR3 is built from 15 residues. V gave up 7 bases and J gave up 0 bases; unmatched junction bases: 7. Germline CDR1 reads SNHLY; CDR2 reads FYNNEI. The CDR3, as DNA: TGTGCCAGCACCCAACTAGCGATTAGCACAGATACGCAGTATTTT. Amino acids: CASTQLAISTDTQYF.

The chain recombines TRBV7-9 with TRBJ2-2; 11 bases align to TRBD1. Germline assignment: CDR1 SEHNR and CDR2 FQNEAQ (reference sequence). There are 18 residues in the CDR3. Trimming at V came to 2 bases and at J to 0 bases, leaving 5 bases not matched to a gene. DNA for the CDR3: TGTGCCAGCAGCTTACCAAGGACAGGGGGCGCGAACACCGGGGAGCTGTTTTTT. It translates to CASSLPRTGGANTGELFF.

V gene TRBV6-6 combines with J gene TRBJ1-5; TRBD1 is a possible D gene (6 bases). The ends were cut back, 2 bases at V and 3 bases at J, with 14 bases in the middle. The CDR3 is 16 amino acids. Germline values: CDR1 MNHNY, CDR2 SVGAGI (reference sequence). CDR3 sequence (DNA): TGTGCCAGCAGTTACCAACAGGGTTCGGTCAATCAGCCCCAGCATTTT. The encoded protein is CASSYQQGSVNQPQHF.

The rearrangement links TRBV6-1 to TRBJ2-7, with D possibly being TRBD1 or TRBD2 (5 bases each). V gave up 3 bases and J gave up 1 base, with 10 bases separating them. Germline V gives CDR1 MNHNS, CDR2 SASEGT. The CDR3 loop spans 14 amino acids. The CDR3 sequence: CASSERDGSYEQYF. The CDR3 coding sequence is TGTGCCAGCAGTGAGAGGGACGGTTCCTACGAGCAGTACTTC.

This chain joins TRBV30 and TRBJ1-2; perhaps TRBD1 as D (5 bases). CDR3 length: 13 residues. The germline V gene encodes CDR1 GTSNPN and CDR2 SVGIG (reference sequence). V was clipped by 2 bases and J by 2 bases, with 9 bases between them. CDR3 sequence reads: CAWSYKGNYGYTF. CDR3 coding DNA: TGTGCCTGGAGTTATAAGGGGAACTATGGCTACACCTTC.